Listed here are 25 T cell receptor gamma chains from one sample, sequenced in a study of γδ T cells in repeated Plasmodium falciparum infection. TCRdb reapplied CATT to the multiplex PCR reads. The sample carries about 30,000 gamma-chain clones, over 1.1% recorded once. Flow sorting of PBMC yielded separate Vgamma9/Vdelta2+ and Vdelta2-negative gammadelta T cell populations for bulk repertoire analysis. The sequencing input was gamma-delta T cells from blood. The receptors shown here come from a pool of human donors (malaria-infected and uninfected, not separated).

This clone was counted between two and nine times. The amino acid sequence in TCRdb belongs to a much larger clone and departs from this DNA's translation at residue 5, likely a sequencing read error; the sequence shown is translated from the DNA. The chain links TRGV8 to TRGJ1 or TRGJ2. TCRdb carries no J gene annotation; the J gene was assigned here by matching the DNA with germline. CDR3 size: 13 residues. Germline V lookup: CDR1 VENAVY, CDR2 YDSYNSRV. After removal of 5 bases from V and 4 bases from J, the junction contained 8 bases not matched to a gene. CDR3 in DNA: TGTGCCACCTGGGGTAGAAAATATTATAAGAAACTCTTT. This translates into CATWGRKYYKKLF.

This clone was detected ten times or more. This probably arose from a read error, given a far larger clone one base away. The identical CDR3 is also encoded by other nucleotide sequences in the sample. V gene TRGV9 combines with J gene TRGJP. The germline V gene encodes CDR1 GITISATS and CDR2 ISYDGTV (reference sequence). This CDR3 comprises 18 residues. CDR3: CALWEDNKGELGKKIKVF. In nucleotides, the CDR3 is TGTGCCTTGTGGGAGGACAATAAGGGGGAGTTGGGCAAAAAAATCAAGGTGTTT.

This clone has ten or more counts. This likely reflects a read error, since a far larger clone is one base away. The sample holds other DNA sequences that translate to the same CDR3. The chain uses TRGV9 and TRGJP. Germline V gene sequence: CDR1 GITISATS, CDR2 ISYDGTV (reference sequence). The CDR3 sequence is 15 residues long. The CDR3 DNA follows: TGTGCCTTGTGGGAGACGGAGTTGGGCAAAAAGATCAAGGTATTT. Protein: CALWETELGKKIKVF.

This clone was counted ten times or more. This chain links TRGV2 with TRGJP2. The ends lost 2 bases at V and 8 bases at J; junction bases unmatched: 5. Germline-derived CDR1 and CDR2 are EGSNGY and YDSYNSKV. This CDR3 contains 13 residues. The CDR3 protein is CATWDVRDWIKTF. CDR3 DNA: TGTGCCACCTGGGACGTCCGGGATTGGATCAAGACGTTT.

This clone was counted a few times. The protein in TCRdb stems from a much larger clone and differs at residues 3 and 4 from this DNA's translation, likely a read error; here the protein is translated from the DNA. The genes are TRGV9 and TRGJ1 or TRGJ2. In the absence of a J gene in TCRdb, the DNA was matched to germline to assign it here. V trimming: 12 bases; J trimming: 3 bases; junction bases outside the gene matches: 5. The CDR3 is made up of 10 amino acids. Germline V CDR1 and CDR2: GITISATS, ISYDGTV (reference sequence). CDR3 DNA: TGTGCCATGAGTTATTATAAGAAACTCTTT. As protein: CAMSYYKKLF.

This clone came up many times. This sequence joins TRGV4 and TRGJP1. The J gene, not given by TCRdb, was assigned here from a germline match of the nucleotide sequence. V lost 6 bases and J lost 0; bases outside the gene matches: 7. Germline loops: CDR1 EGSTGY, CDR2 YDSYTSSV. The CDR3 totals 15 residues. The CDR3 DNA sequence: TGTGCCACCTGGCTCCCTTATACCACTGGTTGGTTCAAGATATTT. Its protein is CATWLPYTTGWFKIF.

This clone has a count of ten or more. The TCRdb protein comes from a much larger clone and disagrees with this DNA's translation at residue 5, likely due to a read error; the protein given here is derived from the DNA. This chain connects TRGV9 to TRGJ1 or TRGJ2. The CDR3 length is 12 residues. Germline V gene data show CDR1 as GITISATS and CDR2 as ISYDGTV (reference sequence). This chain's CDR3 is CALWGVELKKLF. In DNA form, the CDR3 reads TGTGCCTTGTGGGGGGTGGAGCTTAAGAAACTCTTT.

A note on this clone: The TCRdb protein comes from a much larger clone and disagrees with this DNA's translation at residue 9, likely due to a read error; the protein given here is derived from the DNA. The V and J genes are TRGV9 and TRGJ1 or TRGJ2. The trim removed 0 bases at V and 6 bases at J, leaving 8 bases unmatched. This CDR3 is built from 14 residues. Germline V gene sequence: CDR1 GITISATS, CDR2 ISYDGTV (reference sequence). CDR3 sequence: CALWEVQRCYKKLF. CDR3 coding DNA: TGTGCCTTGTGGGAGGTGCAAAGGTGTTATAAGAAACTCTTT.

This clone was observed a few times. TCRdb records a much larger clone's protein for this DNA, with a difference at residue 10 that likely arises from a read error; the protein given is the translation of the DNA. The rearrangement links TRGV5 to TRGJ1 or TRGJ2. TCRdb carries no J gene annotation; the J gene was assigned here by matching the DNA with germline. CDR1 is VINAFY and CDR2 is YDVSNSKD in the germline V gene. The CDR3 is made up of 13 amino acids. The CDR3 reads CATWDRPFYRKLF. The CDR3 DNA sequence: TGTGCCACCTGGGACAGGCCTTTTTATAGGAAACTCTTT.

On this clone: TCRdb's protein, taken from a much larger clone, differs from this DNA's translation at residue 10, likely owing to a read error; the protein displayed comes from the DNA. This sequence joins TRGV4 and TRGJ1 or TRGJ2. Because TCRdb records no J gene, it was assigned here through a match of the DNA to germline. CDR1 and CDR2 from the germline V gene are EGSTGY and YDSYTSSV. The CDR3 length is 14 residues. The CDR3 bases are TGTGCCACCTGGGATGGGCCCGATTATCATAAGAAACTCTTT. Amino acids: CATWDGPDYHKKLF.

This clone was seen repeatedly, ten times or more. The chain recombines TRGV9 with TRGJ1 or TRGJ2. The CDR3 covers 15 residues. Germline lookup yields CDR1 GITISATS and CDR2 ISYDGTV (reference sequence). Trimming removed 0 bases from V and 0 bases from J; junction bases left unmatched: 5. This chain's CDR3 is CALWEVISNYYKKLF. CDR3 DNA: TGTGCCTTGTGGGAGGTGATCTCGAATTATTATAAGAAACTCTTT.

This clone has ten or more counts. This probably arose from a read error, given a far larger clone one base away. Distinct nucleotide sequences in the sample also encode this CDR3. The chain couples TRGV4 to TRGJ1 or TRGJ2. Matching the DNA to germline supplied the J gene, which TCRdb does not give. Per the germline V gene, CDR1 is EGSTGY and CDR2 is YDSYTSSV. This CDR3 is 15 amino acids long. CDR3 coding DNA: TGTGCCACCTGGGATGGGCTGGTCTATTACTATAAGAAACTCTTT. Amino acids: CATWDGLVYYYKKLF.

Details on this clone: The limits of the CDR3 on the DNA are not certain, so only TCRdb's listed CDR3 is given. This sample includes further DNA sequences coding for the same CDR3. With the J gene uncalled, the V gene is TRGV9. Germline lookup yields CDR1 GITISATS and CDR2 ISYDGTV (reference sequence). The CDR3 contains 32 residues when both ends are counted. CDR3 in amino acids: CALWEEDIDIRNSLAVEQHLLSQVSIGRIQHF.

This clone was observed a handful of times. TCRdb's entry gives the protein of a much larger clone, which mismatches this DNA's translation at residue 4, likely from a read error; the protein reported here is translated from the DNA. The chain joins TRGV8 to TRGJP1. TCRdb supplies no J gene; here it was assigned by aligning the nucleotide sequence to germline. The CDR3 is 14 amino acids. Germline V gives CDR1 VENAVY, CDR2 YDSYNSRV. In DNA, the CDR3 is TGTGCCACCCGGGATAAGAAAAGTGGTTGGTTCAAGATATTT. This encodes CATRDKKSGWFKIF.

This clone was observed a handful of times. With only one base between it and a far larger clone, this is likely a read error. This sample also contains other DNA sequences that code for the same CDR3. The chain has TRGV9 and TRGJ1 or TRGJ2. Germline CDR1 GITISATS, CDR2 ISYDGTV (reference sequence). This CDR3 has 13 amino acids. CDR3: CALWEEPYYKKLF. The CDR3 nucleotides read TGTGCCTTGTGGGAGGAACCGTATTACAAGAAACTCTTT.

This clone was recorded a few times. The protein TCRdb gives is from a much larger clone and does not agree with this DNA's translation at residue 8, likely a read error; the protein shown here comes from the DNA. The chain employs TRGV2 and TRGJ1 or TRGJ2. Assignment of the J gene here rests on matching the DNA to germline, because TCRdb gives none. This CDR3 region has 13 residues. In germline, CDR1 is EGSNGY, CDR2 YDSYNSKV. V shed 4 bases, J shed 5 bases, and the junction held 8 bases outside the gene matches. The CDR3 bases are TGTGCCACCTGGGAACCCAATCATTATAAGAAACTCTTT. Translation: CATWEPNHYKKLF.

On this clone: TCRdb shows a much larger clone's protein in place of this DNA's translation, and the two differ at residue 4, likely through a read error; the protein shown is translated from the DNA. The chain employs TRGV8 and TRGJ1 or TRGJ2. No J gene was available from TCRdb, and it was assigned here by a germline match of the DNA. The V gene end was trimmed by 9 bases and the J gene end by 2 bases; junction bases not matched to a gene: 7. Per germline, CDR1 VENAVY and CDR2 YDSYNSRV. The CDR3 runs 12 residues. In DNA form, the CDR3 reads TGTGCCACCCGGGTGGATTATTATAAGAAACTCTTT. Its protein is CATRVDYYKKLF.

Turning to this clone: TCRdb lists the protein of a much larger clone for this DNA, which differs at residue 6, so this is likely a read error; the protein given here is translated from the DNA itself. The chain combines TRGV9 with TRGJ1 or TRGJ2. V shed 2 bases and J 9 bases; nucleotides not matched to a gene: 13. Looked up from germline, CDR1 is GITISATS and CDR2 is ISYDGTV (reference sequence). The length of the CDR3 is 14 residues. The CDR3 sequence: CALWEGQRGPKKLF. Here the CDR3 DNA reads TGTGCCTTGTGGGAGGGGCAGAGGGGGCCTAAGAAACTCTTT.

By frequency in the sample, this clone is large. The sample carries other DNA sequences with the same CDR3. The chain uses TRGV9 and TRGJP. V shed 3 bases and J 6 bases; nucleotides not matched to a gene: 2. CDR1 and CDR2 from the germline V gene are GITISATS and ISYDGTV (reference sequence). The CDR3 is 15 amino acids. CDR3 residues: CALWERELGKKIKVF. The CDR3 DNA reads as TGTGCCTTGTGGGAGCGAGAGTTGGGCAAAAAAATCAAGGTATTT.

This clone occurred many times. The protein in TCRdb stems from a much larger clone and differs at residue 3 from this DNA's translation, likely a read error; here the protein is translated from the DNA. V and J are TRGV3 and TRGJP2. TCRdb lists no J gene, so it was determined here by aligning the DNA to germline. The CDR3 is 13 residues long. Germline V gene data show CDR1 as VTNTFY and CDR2 as YDVSTARD (reference sequence). The CDR3: CAAWDLIDWIKTF. The DNA for the CDR3 is TGTGCCGCCTGGGACCTGATTGATTGGATCAAGACGTTT.

This clone showed up just a few times. At one end, the junction sequence differs from germline, possibly due to a read error. The chain has TRGV4 and TRGJP2. TCRdb leaves out the J gene; it was filled in here by matching the DNA to germline. There are 14 residues in the CDR3. Germline CDR1 and CDR2: EGSTGY and YDSYTSSV. This chain's CDR3 is CATWDGSRDWIKTF. The DNA of the CDR3 is TGTGCCACCTGGGATGGGAGTAGGGATTGGATCAAGACGTTT.

In its sample, this clone was seen a few times. TCRdb shows a much larger clone's protein in place of this DNA's translation, and the two differ at residue 9, likely through a read error; the protein shown is translated from the DNA. The J gene was not called, though the V gene is TRGV4. From germline, CDR1 is EGSTGY and CDR2 YDSYTSSV. The length of the CDR3 is 11 residues. The CDR3 DNA reads as TGTGCCACCTGGGATAAGGATAAGGAACTCTTT. Translation gives CATWDKDKELF.

Ten or more counts support this clone. TCRdb shows a much larger clone's protein in place of this DNA's translation, and the two differ at residue 10, likely through a read error; the protein shown is translated from the DNA. This rearrangement joins TRGV9 to TRGJP. The J gene, missing from TCRdb, was assigned here through DNA to germline matching. Trimming cost V 1 base and J 5 bases; bases outside gene matches: 14. Looked up from germline, CDR1 is GITISATS and CDR2 is ISYDGTV (reference sequence). The CDR3 runs to 20 residues. CDR3 residues: CALWEVPTWGKELGKKIKVF. The CDR3 coding sequence is TGTGCCTTGTGGGAGGTCCCAACCTGGGGGAAAGAGTTGGGCAAAAAAATCAAGGTATTT.

As to this clone: The mismatch at residue 16 between this DNA's translation and the TCRdb protein of a much larger clone likely reflects a read error; the protein shown is translated from the DNA. The V gene reported is TRGV9; the J gene is uncalled. The CDR3 has 18 residues. In germline, CDR1 is GITISATS, CDR2 ISYDGTV (reference sequence). The CDR3 sequence: CALWETHQQELGKKIRVF. CDR3 nucleotide sequence: TGTGCCTTGTGGGAGACCCATCAGCAAGAGTTGGGCAAAAAAATCAGGGTATTT.

Ten or more counts support this clone. The protein given by TCRdb reflects a much larger clone and differs at residue 14 from this DNA's translation, likely from a read error; the protein shown is the DNA's translation. Here the CDR3 DNA reads TGTGCCTTGTGGGAGTTACAAGAGTTGGGCAAAAAAATCAGGGTATTT. Its protein product is CALWELQELGKKIRVF. The genes are TRGV9 and TRGJP. The CDR3 is 16 residues long. Germline V gene lookup returns CDR1 GITISATS and CDR2 ISYDGTV (reference sequence).